This T cell receptor beta chain emerged from a study of cytomegalovirus exposure and HLA in healthy donors. General observations from the study: V- and J-gene trimming in TCR beta was tied to a missense DCLRE1C variant by an analysis performed later. There were reportedly fewer N-insertions in an Asian-associated ancestry cluster than the roughly 700-donor mean, in a later analysis. Segments of the TCR beta V type were, in most cases, productive about 90% or about 30% of the time in an earlier analysis. Presence/absence analyses assumed roughly uniform sequencing depth across donors, which may not hold.

PCR amplification relied on 60 Vbeta primers (plus 13 Jbeta primers). Clones were sequenced by immunoSEQ multiplex PCR, and TCRdb holds only the in-frame ones, with some missing. The data contain around 170,000 clones, around 68% of them singletons. Germline trimming cut 0 bases from V and 5 bases from J; bases unmatched to any gene: 7. This CDR3 has 15 amino acids. Germline V gives CDR1 SGHRS, CDR2 YFSETQ. About this clone: Its antigen is not known.

The receptor was isolated from a girl aged 5-17 years in good health and CMV-seronegative. The J gene is TRBJ2-5, the V gene TRBV5-1; 7 bases fit TRBD1. The sequenced sample was PBMCs. The CDR3 protein is CASSLDGRGWETQYF. In DNA, the CDR3 is TGCGCCAGCAGCTTGGACGGCAGGGGGTGGGAGACCCAGTACTTC.